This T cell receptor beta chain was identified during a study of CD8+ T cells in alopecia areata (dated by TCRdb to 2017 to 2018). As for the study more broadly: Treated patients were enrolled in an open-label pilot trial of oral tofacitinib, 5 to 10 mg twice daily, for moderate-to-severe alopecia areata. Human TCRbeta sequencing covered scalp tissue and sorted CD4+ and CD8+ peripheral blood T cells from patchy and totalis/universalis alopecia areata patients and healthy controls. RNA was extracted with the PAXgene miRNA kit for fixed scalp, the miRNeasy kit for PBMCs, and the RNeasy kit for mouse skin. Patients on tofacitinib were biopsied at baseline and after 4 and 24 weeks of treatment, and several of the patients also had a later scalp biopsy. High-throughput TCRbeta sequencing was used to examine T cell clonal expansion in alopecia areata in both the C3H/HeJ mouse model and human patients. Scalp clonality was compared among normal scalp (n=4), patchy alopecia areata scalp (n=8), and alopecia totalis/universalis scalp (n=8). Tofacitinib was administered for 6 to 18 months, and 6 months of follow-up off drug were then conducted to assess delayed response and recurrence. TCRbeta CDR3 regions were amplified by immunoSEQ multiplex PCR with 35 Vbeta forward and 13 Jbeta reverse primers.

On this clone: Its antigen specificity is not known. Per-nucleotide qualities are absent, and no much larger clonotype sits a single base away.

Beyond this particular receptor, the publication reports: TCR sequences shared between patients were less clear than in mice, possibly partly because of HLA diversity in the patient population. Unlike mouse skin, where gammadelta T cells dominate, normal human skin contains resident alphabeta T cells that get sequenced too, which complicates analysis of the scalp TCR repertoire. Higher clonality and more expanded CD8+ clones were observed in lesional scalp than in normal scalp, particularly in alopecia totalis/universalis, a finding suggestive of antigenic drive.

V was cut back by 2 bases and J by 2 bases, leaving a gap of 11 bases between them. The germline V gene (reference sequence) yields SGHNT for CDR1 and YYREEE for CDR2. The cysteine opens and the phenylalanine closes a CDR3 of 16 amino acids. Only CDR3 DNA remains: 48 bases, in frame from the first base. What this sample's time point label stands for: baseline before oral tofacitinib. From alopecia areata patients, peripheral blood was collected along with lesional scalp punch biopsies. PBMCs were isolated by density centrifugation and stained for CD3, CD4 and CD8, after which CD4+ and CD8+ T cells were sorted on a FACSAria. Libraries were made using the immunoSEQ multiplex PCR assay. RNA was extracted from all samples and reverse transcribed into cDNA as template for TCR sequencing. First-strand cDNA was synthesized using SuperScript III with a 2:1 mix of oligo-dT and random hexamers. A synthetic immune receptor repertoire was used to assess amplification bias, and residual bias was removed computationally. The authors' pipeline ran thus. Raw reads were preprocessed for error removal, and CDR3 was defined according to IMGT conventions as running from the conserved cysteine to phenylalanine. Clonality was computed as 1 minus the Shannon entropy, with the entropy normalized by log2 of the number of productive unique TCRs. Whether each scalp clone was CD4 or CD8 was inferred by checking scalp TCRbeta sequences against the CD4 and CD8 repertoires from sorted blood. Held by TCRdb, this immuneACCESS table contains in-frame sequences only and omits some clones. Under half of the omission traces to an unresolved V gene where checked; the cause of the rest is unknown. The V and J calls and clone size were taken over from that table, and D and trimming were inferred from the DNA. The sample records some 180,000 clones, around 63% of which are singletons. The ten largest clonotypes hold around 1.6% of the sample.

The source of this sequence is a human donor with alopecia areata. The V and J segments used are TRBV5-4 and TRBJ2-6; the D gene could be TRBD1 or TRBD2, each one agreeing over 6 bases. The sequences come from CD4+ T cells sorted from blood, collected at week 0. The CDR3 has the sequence CASSLVGGTGANVLTF. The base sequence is TGTGCCAGCAGCTTAGTCGGGGGCACTGGGGCCAACGTCCTGACTTTC. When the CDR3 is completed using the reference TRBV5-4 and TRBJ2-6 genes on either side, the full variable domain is ETGVTQSPTHLIKTRGQQVTLRCSSQSGHNTVSWYQQALGQGPQFIFQYYREEENGRGNFPPRFSGLQFPNYSSELNVNALELDDSALYLCASSLVGGTGANVLTFGAGSRLTVL.